This TCR beta chain was observed in a study of blood T cell repertoires in COVID-19. Germline V gene sequence: CDR1 SGHDN, CDR2 FVKESK. This CDR3 has 18 amino acids. The V end lost 3 bases, the J end lost 2 bases, and 22 bases lay between the germline ends. Method: immunoSEQ multiplex PCR; TCRdb's copy keeps in-frame clones and lacks some. Among fewer than 350,000 clones listed, roughly 80% were seen once. This clone was seen only once. The TCR comes from a woman between 50 and 59 years old with active or convalescent COVID-19. This sequence joins TRBV14 and TRBJ2-5; TRBD1 is a possible D gene (6 bases). What was sequenced was peripheral blood. CDR3 sequence: CASSQESFSWDIQETQYF. The CDR3 DNA reads as TGTGCCAGCAGCCAGGAATCCTTCTCCTGGGACATACAAGAGACCCAGTACTTC.